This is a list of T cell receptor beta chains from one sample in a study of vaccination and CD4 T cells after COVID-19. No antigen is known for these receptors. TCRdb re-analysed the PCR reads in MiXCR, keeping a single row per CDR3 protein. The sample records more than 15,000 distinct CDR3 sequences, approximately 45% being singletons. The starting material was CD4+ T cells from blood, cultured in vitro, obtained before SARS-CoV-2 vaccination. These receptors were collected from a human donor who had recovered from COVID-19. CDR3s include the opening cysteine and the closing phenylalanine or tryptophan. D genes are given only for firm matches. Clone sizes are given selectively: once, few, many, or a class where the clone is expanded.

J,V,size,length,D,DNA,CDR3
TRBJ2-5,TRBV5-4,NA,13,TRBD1,TGTGCCAGCAGCTCGACAGGGGCAGAGACCCAGTACTTC,CASSSTGAETQYF
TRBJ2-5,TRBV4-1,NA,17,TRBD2,TGCGCCAGCAGCAAAGATCGAACTAGCGGGGGGCGAAAGACCCAGTACTTC,CASSKDRTSGGRKTQYF
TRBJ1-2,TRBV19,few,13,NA,TGTGCCAGTAGTCCCAGGACGTGGGCAGGCTACACCTTC,CASSPRTWAGYTF
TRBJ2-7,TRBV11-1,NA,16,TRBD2,TGTGCCAGCAGCCCGCCCGGACTAGCGGGGGCCTACGAGCAGTACTTC,CASSPPGLAGAYEQYF
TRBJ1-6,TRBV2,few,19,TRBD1,TGTGCCAGCAGAAGGGGACAGGGGGCGAGGAGGTCCTATAATTCACCCCTCCACTTT,CASRRGQGARRSYNSPLHF
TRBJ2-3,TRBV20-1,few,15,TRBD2,TGCAGTGCTAGAGGGACTAGCGGGAGGGCAGATACGCAGTATTTT,CSARGTSGRADTQYF
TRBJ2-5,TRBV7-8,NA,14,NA,TGTGCCAGCAGTCCCCGTGCGGTCGGAGAGACCCAGTACTTC,CASSPRAVGETQYF
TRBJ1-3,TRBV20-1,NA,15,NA,TGCAGTGCTAGGTTTCGGGGTTCCTCTGGAAACACCATATATTTT,CSARFRGSSGNTIYF
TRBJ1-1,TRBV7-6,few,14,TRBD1,TGTGCCAGCAGCCCGACAGGGTTGAACACTGAAGCTTTCTTT,CASSPTGLNTEAFF
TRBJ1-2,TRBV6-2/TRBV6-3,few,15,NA,TGTGCCAGCAGTTACGATGCGGGGGTCTTCTATGGCTACACCTTC,CASSYDAGVFYGYTF
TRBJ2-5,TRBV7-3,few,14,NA,TGTGCCAGCAGCCCCACAGGGTACCAGGAGACCCAGTACTTC,CASSPTGYQETQYF
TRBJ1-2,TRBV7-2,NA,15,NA,TGTGCCAGCAGCTTAGGGGGGGGGGGTAACTATGGCTACACCTTC,CASSLGGGGNYGYTF
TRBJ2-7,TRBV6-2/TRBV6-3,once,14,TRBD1,TGTGCCAGCAGTTACCCCCAGACAGGGGGAGAGCAGTACTTC,CASSYPQTGGEQYF
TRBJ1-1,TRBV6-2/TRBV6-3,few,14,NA,TGTGCCAGCAGTTACTCGGTTTGGGTGACTGAAGCTTTCTTT,CASSYSVWVTEAFF
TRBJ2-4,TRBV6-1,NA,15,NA,TGTGCCAGCAGCACACCGGGCGGAGCCAAAAACATTCAGTACTTC,CASSTPGGAKNIQYF
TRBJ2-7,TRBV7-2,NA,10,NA,TGTGCCAGCGGCTCCCACGAGCAGTACTTC,CASGSHEQYF
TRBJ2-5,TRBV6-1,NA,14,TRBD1,TGTGCCAGCAGTCAGACAGGGGGCGGGGAGACCCAGTACTTC,CASSQTGGGETQYF
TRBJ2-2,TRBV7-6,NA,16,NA,TGTGCCAGCAGCTTAGAAGGGGCGCCAAACACCGGGGAGCTGTTTTTT,CASSLEGAPNTGELFF
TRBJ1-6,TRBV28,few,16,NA,TGTGCCAGCAGTTTACCCGCCAGCTCCTATAATTCACCCCTCCACTTT,CASSLPASSYNSPLHF
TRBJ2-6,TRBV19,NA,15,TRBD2,TGTGCCAGTAGTCCCGGGGGGGCCGGGGCCAACGTCCTGACTTTC,CASSPGGAGANVLTF
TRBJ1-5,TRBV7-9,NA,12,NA,TGTGCCAGCAGCTTAACTAATCAGCCCCAGCATTTT,CASSLTNQPQHF
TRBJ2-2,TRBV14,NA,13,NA,TGTGCCAGCAGAGCAGGGATGGCCGGGGAGCTGTTTTTT,CASRAGMAGELFF
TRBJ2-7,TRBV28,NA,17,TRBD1,TGTGCCAGCAGAGGGGCAGGGGGCTTAACGATGGATCGCGAGCAGTACTTC,CASRGAGGLTMDREQYF
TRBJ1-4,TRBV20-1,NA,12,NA,TGCAGTGCTCGGATGACGGGGGAAAAACTGTTTTTT,CSARMTGEKLFF
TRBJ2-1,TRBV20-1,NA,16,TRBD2,TGCAGTGTAACTAGCGGGGGGGCCCTTATCTACAATGAGCAGTTCTTC,CSVTSGGALIYNEQFF
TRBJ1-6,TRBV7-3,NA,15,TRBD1,TGTGCCAGCAGCCTGACAGGGAGGGAGGATTCACCCCTCCACTTT,CASSLTGREDSPLHF
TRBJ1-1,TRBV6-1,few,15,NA,TGTGCCAGCAGTGAATCGGGGGGCGCAAACACTGAAGCTTTCTTT,CASSESGGANTEAFF
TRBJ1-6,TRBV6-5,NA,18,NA,TGTGCCAGCAGTTACTCGAAACCCGGTAGCTCCTATAATTCACCCCTCCACTTT,CASSYSKPGSSYNSPLHF
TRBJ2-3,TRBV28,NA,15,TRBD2,TGTGCCAGCAGTCACCCTAGCGGCCGCACAGATACGCAGTATTTT,CASSHPSGRTDTQYF
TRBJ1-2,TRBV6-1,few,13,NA,TGTGCCAGCAGTGAAGGCCTGGTCGGTGGCTACACCTTC,CASSEGLVGGYTF
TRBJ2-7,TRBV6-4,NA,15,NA,TGTGCCAGCAGTGACCCCCCAGGGCCGACCTACGAGCAGTACTTC,CASSDPPGPTYEQYF
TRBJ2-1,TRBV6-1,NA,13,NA,TGTGCCAGCTCAAGAACGGTGGACGATGAGCAGTTCTTC,CASSRTVDDEQFF
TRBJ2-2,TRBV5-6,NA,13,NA,TGTGCCAGCAACAGGCTAGGAACCGGGGAGCTGTTTTTT,CASNRLGTGELFF
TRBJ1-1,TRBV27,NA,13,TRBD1,TGTGCCAGCAGTAATACAGGGGGCACTGAAGCTTTCTTT,CASSNTGGTEAFF
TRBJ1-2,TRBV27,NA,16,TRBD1,TGTGCCAGCAGTGGGGGCCCGGGACAGGGGAACTATGGCTACACCTTC,CASSGGPGQGNYGYTF
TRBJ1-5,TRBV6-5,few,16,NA,TGTGCCAGCAGTTACGTGGGGGGAAGTCGCAATCAGCCCCAGCATTTT,CASSYVGGSRNQPQHF
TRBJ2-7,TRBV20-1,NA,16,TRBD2,TGCAGTGCTCGCCCTGAGAGCGGGGGCCTCTCCTACGAGCAGTACTTC,CSARPESGGLSYEQYF
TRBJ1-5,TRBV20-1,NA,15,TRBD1,TGCAGTGCTAATAAAAGGACAGGGGACAATCAGCCCCAGCATTTT,CSANKRTGDNQPQHF
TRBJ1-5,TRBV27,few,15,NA,TGTGCCAGCAGCGCCTGGACAGACCCCAATCAGCCCCAGCATTTT,CASSAWTDPNQPQHF
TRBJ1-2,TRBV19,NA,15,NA,TGTGCCAGTAAACCCGAGGGCTGGACTAACTATGGCTACACCTTC,CASKPEGWTNYGYTF
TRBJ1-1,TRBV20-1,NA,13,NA,TGCAGTGCTAGAGGATCAGGGCGCACTGAAGCTTTCTTT,CSARGSGRTEAFF